The sequence of this T cell receptor beta chain was determined in a study of blood T cell repertoires in COVID-19. Across the study: In each case, the material was cDNA or gDNA derived from T cells, B-cell-depleted T cells, or PBMCs.

The data were produced by immunoSEQ multiplex PCR, yet TCRdb's version contains in-frame clones alone and is incomplete. The data show tens of thousands of clones, around 86% seen once. CDR1 and CDR2 (germline): LNHDA, SQIVND (reference sequence). Trimming removed 0 bases from V and 7 bases from J, with 9 bases in between. The CDR3 is made up of 13 amino acids. This clone was observed a few times. Seattle cases were enrolled at active infection and followed longitudinally. Material for sequencing was peripheral blood. The receptor's source is a man aged 55 to 70 with COVID-19, enrolled during active disease. The gene calls are TRBV19 and TRBJ1-2, with D possibly being TRBD1 (5 bases). CDR3 residues: CASSIDFRAGYTF. DNA for the CDR3: TGTGCCAGTAGTATAGATTTCAGGGCTGGCTACACCTTC.